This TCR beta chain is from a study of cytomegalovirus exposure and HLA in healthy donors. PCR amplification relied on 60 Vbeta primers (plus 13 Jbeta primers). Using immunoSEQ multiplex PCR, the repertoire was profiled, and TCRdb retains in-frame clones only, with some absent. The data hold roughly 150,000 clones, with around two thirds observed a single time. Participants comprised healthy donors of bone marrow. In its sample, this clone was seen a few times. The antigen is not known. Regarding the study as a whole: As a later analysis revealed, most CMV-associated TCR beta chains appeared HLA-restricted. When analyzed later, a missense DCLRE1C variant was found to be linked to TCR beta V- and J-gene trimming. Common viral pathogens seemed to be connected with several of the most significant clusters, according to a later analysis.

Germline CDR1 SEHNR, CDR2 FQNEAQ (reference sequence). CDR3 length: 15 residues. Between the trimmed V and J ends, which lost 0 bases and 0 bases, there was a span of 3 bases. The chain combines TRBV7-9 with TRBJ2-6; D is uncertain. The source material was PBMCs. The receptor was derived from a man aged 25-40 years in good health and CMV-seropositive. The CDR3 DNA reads TGTGCCAGCAGCTTAGCTCTCTCTGGGGCCAACGTCCTGACTTTC. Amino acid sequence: CASSLALSGANVLTF.